This record looks at one T cell receptor gamma chain sequence and its context. Its specific antigen is unknown. It has no much larger one-base neighbor in the sample; base qualities were not kept. The data stem from a study of gamma-delta T cells after stem cell transplantation (dated by TCRdb to about 2016). Library method: RT-PCR. Reads for this sample came from an Illumina MiSeq. Via CATT, TCRdb reprocessed the public reads, and rows with identical DNA were then joined. A total of 3,200 or so gamma-chain clones appear in this sample, around 5.1% of them only once. The ten largest clones represent 20% to 25% of the sample. V trim: 3 bases; J trim: 5 bases; unmatched bases: 4. Via the germline V gene (reference sequence), CDR1 is GITISATS and CDR2 ISYDGTV. Spanning cysteine to phenylalanine, the CDR3 consists of 16 amino acids. Only the CDR3 part of the read is kept: 48 bases, read in frame from the first base.

The chain uses TRGV9 and TRGJP. Specimen: gamma-delta T cells. The receptor was derived from a human donor. It is not recorded whose cells these are; they may come from a transplant donor. The bases read TGTGCCTTGTGGGAGACCGAAGAGTTGGGCAAAAAAATCAAGGTATTT. Translated, it gives CALWETEELGKKIKVF.